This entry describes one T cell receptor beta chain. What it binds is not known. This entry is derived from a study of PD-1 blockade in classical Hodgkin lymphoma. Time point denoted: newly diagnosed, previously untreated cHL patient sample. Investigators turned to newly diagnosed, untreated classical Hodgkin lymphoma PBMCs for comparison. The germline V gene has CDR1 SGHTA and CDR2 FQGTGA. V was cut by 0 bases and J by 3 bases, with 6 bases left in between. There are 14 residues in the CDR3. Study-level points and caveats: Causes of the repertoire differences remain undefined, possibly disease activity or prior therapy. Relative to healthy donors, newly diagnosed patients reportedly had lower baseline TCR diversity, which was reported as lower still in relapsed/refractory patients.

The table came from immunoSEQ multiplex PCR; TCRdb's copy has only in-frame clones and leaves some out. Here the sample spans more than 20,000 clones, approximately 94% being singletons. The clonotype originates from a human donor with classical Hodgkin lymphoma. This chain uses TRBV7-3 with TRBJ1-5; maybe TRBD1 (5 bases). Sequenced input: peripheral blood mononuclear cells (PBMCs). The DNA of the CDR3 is TGTGCCAGCAGCTTAACGGGACCCAATCAGCCCCAGCATTTT. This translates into CASSLTGPNQPQHF.